The T cell receptor (beta chain) under discussion was sequenced for a study of T cells in localized non-small cell lung cancer. Assay: immunoSEQ multiplex PCR; the TCRdb copy retains only in-frame clones and omits some. The table records about 45,000 clones, approximately 80% of them present only once. Trimming pared 6 bases from V and 8 bases from J, leaving 14 bases between. Germline V gene lookup returns CDR1 MNHEY and CDR2 SVGAGI. The CDR3 loop spans 13 amino acids. This sequence originates from a man aged 40 to 69 with stage III lung adenocarcinoma. The rearrangement links TRBV6-5 to TRBJ1-5; D is ambiguous. This specimen was peripheral blood mononuclear cells, taken before any cancer treatment. CDR3 sequence: CASSKVIGEPQHF. CDR3 bases: TGTGCCAGCAGCAAAGTCATAGGCGAGCCCCAGCATTTT.